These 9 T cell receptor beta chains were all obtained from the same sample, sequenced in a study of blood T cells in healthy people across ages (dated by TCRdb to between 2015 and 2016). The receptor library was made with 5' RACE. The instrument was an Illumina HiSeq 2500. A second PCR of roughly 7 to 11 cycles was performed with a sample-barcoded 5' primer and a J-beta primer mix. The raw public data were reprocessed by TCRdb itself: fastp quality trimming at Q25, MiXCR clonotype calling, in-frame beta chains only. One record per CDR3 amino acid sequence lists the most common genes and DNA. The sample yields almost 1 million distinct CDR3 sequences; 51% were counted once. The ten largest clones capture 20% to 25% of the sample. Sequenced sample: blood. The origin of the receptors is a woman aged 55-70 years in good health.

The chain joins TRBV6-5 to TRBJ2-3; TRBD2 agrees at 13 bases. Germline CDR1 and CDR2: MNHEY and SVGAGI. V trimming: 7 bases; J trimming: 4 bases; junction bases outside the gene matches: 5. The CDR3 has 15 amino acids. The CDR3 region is CASNLLAGGADTQYF. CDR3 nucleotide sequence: TGTGCCAGCAATCTACTAGCGGGAGGGGCAGATACGCAGTATTTT.

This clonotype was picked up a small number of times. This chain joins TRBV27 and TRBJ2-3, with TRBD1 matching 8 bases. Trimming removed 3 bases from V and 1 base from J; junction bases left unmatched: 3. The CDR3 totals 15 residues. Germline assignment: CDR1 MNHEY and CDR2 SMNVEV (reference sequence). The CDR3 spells CASSLNRGGTDTQYF. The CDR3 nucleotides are TGTGCCAGCAGTTTGAACAGGGGGGGCACAGATACGCAGTATTTT.

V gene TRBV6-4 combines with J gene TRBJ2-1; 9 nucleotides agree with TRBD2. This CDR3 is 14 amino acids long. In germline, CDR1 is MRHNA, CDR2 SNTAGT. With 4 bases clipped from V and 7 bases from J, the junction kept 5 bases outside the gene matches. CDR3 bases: TGTGCCAGCAGTGTTCTAGCGGGATTGAATGAGCAGTTCTTC. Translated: CASSVLAGLNEQFF.

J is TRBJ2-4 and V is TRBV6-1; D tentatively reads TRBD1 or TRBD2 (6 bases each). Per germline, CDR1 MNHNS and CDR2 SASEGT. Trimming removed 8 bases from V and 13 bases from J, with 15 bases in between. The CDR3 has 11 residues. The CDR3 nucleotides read TGTGCCAGCGAAGGGGGGAGTAAGCAGTACTTC. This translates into CASEGGSKQYF.

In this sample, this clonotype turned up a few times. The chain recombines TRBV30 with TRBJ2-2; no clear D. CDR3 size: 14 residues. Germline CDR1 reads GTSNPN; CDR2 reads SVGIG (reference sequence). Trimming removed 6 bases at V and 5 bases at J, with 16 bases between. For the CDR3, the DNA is TGTGCCTGTAGGAAAGGTGGAAGGACCGGGGAGCTGTTTTTT. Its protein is CACRKGGRTGELFF.

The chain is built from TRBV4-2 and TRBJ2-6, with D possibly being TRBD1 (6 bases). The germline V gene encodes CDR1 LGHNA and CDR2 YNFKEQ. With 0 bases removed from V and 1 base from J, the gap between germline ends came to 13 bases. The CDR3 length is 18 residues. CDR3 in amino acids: CASSQDLQGSSGANVLTF. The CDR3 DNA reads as TGTGCCAGCAGCCAAGATCTCCAGGGGAGTTCTGGGGCCAACGTCCTGACTTTC.

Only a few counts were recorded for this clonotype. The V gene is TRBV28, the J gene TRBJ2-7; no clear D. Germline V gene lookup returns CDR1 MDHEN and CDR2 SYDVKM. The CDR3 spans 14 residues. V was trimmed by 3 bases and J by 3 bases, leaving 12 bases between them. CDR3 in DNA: TGTGCCAGCAGTTTCACTCTCGAATTCTACGAGCAGTACTTC. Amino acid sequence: CASSFTLEFYEQYF.

Here the CDR3 reads CASRVTGANVLTF. As DNA, the CDR3 is TGTGCCAGCAGAGTAACTGGGGCCAACGTCCTGACTTTC. The V gene is TRBV2, the J gene TRBJ2-6; D remains unclear. V shed 6 bases and J shed 2 bases, with 5 bases lying between them. CDR1 is SNHLY and CDR2 is FYNNEI in the germline V gene. The CDR3 is made up of 13 amino acids.

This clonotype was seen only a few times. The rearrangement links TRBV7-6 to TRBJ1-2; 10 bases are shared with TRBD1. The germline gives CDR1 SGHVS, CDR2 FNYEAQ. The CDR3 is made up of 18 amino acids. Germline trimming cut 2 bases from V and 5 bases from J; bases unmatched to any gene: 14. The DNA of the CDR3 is TGTGCCAGCAGCTTATTTGACAGGGGGCATGTATCCCCATATGGCTACACCTTC. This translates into CASSLFDRGHVSPYGYTF. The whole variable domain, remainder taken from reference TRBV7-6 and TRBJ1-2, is GAGVSQSPRYKVTKRGQDVALRCDPISGHVSLYWYRQALGQGPEFLTYFNYEAQQDKSGLPNDRFSAERPEGSISTLTIQRTEQRDSAMYRCASSLFDRGHVSPYGYTFGSGTRLTVV.